The present T cell receptor (beta chain) was sequenced within a study of blood T cell repertoires in COVID-19. At the level of the study: Before being deemed recovered, Cohort 3 donors had two negative PCRs, clearance, or symptom resolution. Specimens from acute and convalescent COVID-19 originated in the United States, Italy and Spain.

Authors' processing steps: Estimated nucleated cell counts came from reference gene primer amplification. The assay was immunoSEQ multiplex PCR, and TCRdb's table has in-frame clones only and misses some. That table is the source of V, J and clone size, and D and trimming were worked out from the DNA. Of a few hundred thousand clones listed, 70% to 90% are singletons. The CDR3 has 16 residues. Germline V lookup: CDR1 SGHNT, CDR2 YENEEA. Unmatched junction bases numbered 3, after V lost 0 bases and J lost 6 bases. Everyone who took part was 18 to 89 years old, and they came from 24 US areas. J is TRBJ2-1 and V is TRBV11-3; 12 bases line up with TRBD2. This TCR derives from a man in his forties in a cohort exposed to, infected with or recovered from COVID-19 (not recorded which). Sequencing was performed on PBMCs or T cells enriched from blood (not recorded which). CDR3 in amino acids: CASSLETSGSLNEQFF. As DNA, the CDR3 is TGTGCCAGCAGCTTAGAGACTAGCGGGAGCCTCAATGAGCAGTTCTTC.